These 10 T cell receptor beta chains share one sample of origin, sequenced in a study of blood T cell repertoires in COVID-19. Libraries were prepared by immunoSEQ multiplex PCR; TCRdb keeps only in-frame clonotypes and omits some of them. The sample contains around 170,000 clones, about 81% of which appear only once. The sequencing sample was made of peripheral blood. The origin of the receptors is a woman of 80 years or more with COVID-19, enrolled during active disease.

The V call is TRBV5-1, the J call TRBJ2-3; 7 bases map to TRBD1. Trimming at V came to 4 bases and at J to 2 bases, leaving 4 bases not matched to a gene. The CDR3 sequence is 14 residues long. Germline lookup yields CDR1 SGHRS and CDR2 YFSETQ. The CDR3 DNA reads as TGCGCCAGCAGCCAAGGGGGCGCCACAGATACGCAGTATTTT. It translates to CASSQGGATDTQYF.

This clone was counted between two and nine times. The chain recombines TRBV28 with TRBJ2-7; perhaps TRBD1 as D (6 bases). Germline CDR1 is MDHEN and CDR2 is SYDVKM. V was shortened by 6 bases and J by 7 bases, with 13 bases between the two germline ends. The CDR3 runs 12 residues. The CDR3 region has the DNA TGTGCCAGCAGATATTTAAGGGGGGAGCAGTACTTC. Its protein product is CASRYLRGEQYF.

This clone showed up just a few times. This chain links TRBV4-3 with TRBJ1-1, with D maybe TRBD1 (6 bases). This CDR3 comprises 15 residues. The V end was cut by 1 base, the J end by 1 base, with 10 bases between. CDR1 is LGHNA, CDR2 YSLEER, per germline. The CDR3, as DNA: TGCGCCAGCAGCCAAGTACCAGGGGCGAACACTGAAGCTTTCTTT. Its translation is CASSQVPGANTEAFF.

The chain uses TRBV24-1 and TRBJ2-3; 7 positions match TRBD2. Per germline, CDR1 KGHDR and CDR2 SFDVKD. Trimming at V came to 2 bases and at J to 2 bases, leaving 3 bases not matched to a gene. The CDR3 length is 15 residues. In nucleotides, the CDR3 is TGTGCCACCAGTGATTGGCTAGCGGCCACAGATACGCAGTATTTT. It yields the protein CATSDWLAATDTQYF.

The chain has TRBV18 and TRBJ1-2; 9 bases map to TRBD1. This CDR3 spans 15 amino acids. The germline V gene encodes CDR1 KGHSH and CDR2 LQKENI. Unmatched junction bases numbered 8, after V lost 6 bases and J lost 3 bases. CDR3 sequence reads: CASSPSGQGHYGYTF. The CDR3 DNA reads as TGTGCCAGCTCCCCATCGGGACAGGGCCACTATGGCTACACCTTC.

This chain links TRBV7-2 with TRBJ2-3; D is uncertain. Looked up from germline, CDR1 is SGHTA and CDR2 is FQGNSA. V lost 2 bases to trimming and J lost 5 bases, with 11 bases between them. The CDR3 length is 14 residues. CDR3 coding DNA: TGTGCCAGCAGCTTAAACCGCAACTTAGATACGCAGTATTTT. Translation: CASSLNRNLDTQYF. The complete variable domain, with remaining parts taken from reference TRBV7-2 and TRBJ2-3, reads GAGVSQSPSNKVTEKGKDVELRCDPISGHTALYWYRQSLGQGLEFLIYFQGNSAPDKSGLPSDRFSAERTGGSVSTLTIQRTQQEDSAVYLCASSLNRNLDTQYFGPGTRLTVL.

The chain recombines TRBV6-1 with TRBJ1-2, with D maybe TRBD1 (5 bases). Germline lookup yields CDR1 MNHNS and CDR2 SASEGT. With 2 bases removed from V and 4 bases from J, the gap between germline ends came to 14 bases. The CDR3 length is 15 residues. Written as DNA, the CDR3 is TGTGCCAGCAGTGAAATGCAGGGCCTTGGCTATGGCTACACCTTC. It encodes CASSEMQGLGYGYTF.

V usage is TRBV15 and J usage is TRBJ2-5, with 12 bases fitting TRBD2. The CDR3 sequence is 18 residues long. Germline loops: CDR1 LNHNV, CDR2 YYDKDF (reference sequence). V shed 0 bases, J shed 4 bases, and the junction held 9 bases outside the gene matches. The CDR3, as DNA: TGTGCCACCAGCAGAGAATGGGCCACTAGCGGGGGGATAGAGACCCAGTACTTC. It is translated as CATSREWATSGGIETQYF.

The chain is built from TRBV13 and TRBJ1-6, with D hard to call. This CDR3 contains 14 residues. Germline CDR1 and CDR2: PRHDT and FYEKMQ (reference sequence). Trimming cost V 5 bases and J 2 bases, with 7 bases left between them. Written as DNA, the CDR3 is TGTGCCAGCAGCCTTGACACCTATAATTCACCCCTCCACTTT. Its protein product is CASSLDTYNSPLHF.

V usage is TRBV5-8 and J usage is TRBJ1-4; possibly TRBD1 for D (6 bases). CDR3 length: 16 residues. In germline, CDR1 is SGHTS, CDR2 YDEGEE. Deletions cut 1 base from V and 6 bases from J, with 16 bases between. The CDR3 DNA reads as TGTGCCAGCAGCTTGTCCAGGGGCGGCGGTGATGAAAAACTGTTTTTT. Encoded protein: CASSLSRGGGDEKLFF.